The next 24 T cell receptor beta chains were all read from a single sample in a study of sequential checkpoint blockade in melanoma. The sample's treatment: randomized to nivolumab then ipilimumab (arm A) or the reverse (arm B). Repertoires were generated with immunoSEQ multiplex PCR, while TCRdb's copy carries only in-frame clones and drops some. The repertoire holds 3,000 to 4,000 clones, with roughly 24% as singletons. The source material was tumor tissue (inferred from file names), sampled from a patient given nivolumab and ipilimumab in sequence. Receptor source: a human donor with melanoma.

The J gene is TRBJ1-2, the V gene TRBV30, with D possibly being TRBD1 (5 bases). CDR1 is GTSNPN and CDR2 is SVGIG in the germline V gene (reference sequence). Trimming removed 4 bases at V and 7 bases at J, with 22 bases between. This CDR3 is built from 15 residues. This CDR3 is CAWTPVTGSSRGYTF. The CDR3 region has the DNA TGTGCCTGGACCCCGGTTACAGGATCAAGTCGTGGCTACACCTTC.

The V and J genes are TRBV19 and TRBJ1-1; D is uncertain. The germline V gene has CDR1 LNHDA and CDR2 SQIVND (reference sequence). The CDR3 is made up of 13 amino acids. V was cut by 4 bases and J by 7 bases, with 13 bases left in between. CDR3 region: CASSTHVNDEAFF. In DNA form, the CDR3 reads TGTGCCAGTAGTACTCACGTGAACGATGAAGCTTTCTTT.

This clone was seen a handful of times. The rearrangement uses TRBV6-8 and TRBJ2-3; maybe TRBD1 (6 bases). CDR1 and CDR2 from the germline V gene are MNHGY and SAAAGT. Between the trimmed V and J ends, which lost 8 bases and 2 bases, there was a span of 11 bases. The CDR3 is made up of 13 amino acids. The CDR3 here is CASEQGYTDTQYF. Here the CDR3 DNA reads TGTGCCAGCGAACAGGGATACACAGATACGCAGTATTTT.

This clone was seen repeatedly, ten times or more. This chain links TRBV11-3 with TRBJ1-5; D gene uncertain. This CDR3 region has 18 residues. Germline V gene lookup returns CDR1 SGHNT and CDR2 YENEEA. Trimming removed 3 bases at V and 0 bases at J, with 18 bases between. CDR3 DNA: TGTGCCAGCAGCTTGGTGTCACAGTACCCTTATAGCAATCAGCCCCAGCATTTT. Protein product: CASSLVSQYPYSNQPQHF.

The DNA for the CDR3 is TGCGCCAGCAGCTCGGGACAGGGGGAGCACGAGCAGTACTTC. Translation: CASSSGQGEHEQYF. V usage is TRBV5-1 and J usage is TRBJ2-7; 11 bases are a match to TRBD1. The V segment lost 3 bases and the J segment 5 bases; nucleotides outside the gene matches: 4. Looked up from germline, CDR1 is SGHRS and CDR2 is YFSETQ. The CDR3 has 14 amino acids.

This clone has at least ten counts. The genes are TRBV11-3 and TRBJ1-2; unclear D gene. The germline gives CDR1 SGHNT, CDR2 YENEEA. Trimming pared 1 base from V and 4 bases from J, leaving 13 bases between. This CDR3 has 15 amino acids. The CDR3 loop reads CASSLVQTFGYGYTF. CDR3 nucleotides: TGTGCCAGCAGCTTAGTCCAGACCTTCGGCTATGGCTACACCTTC. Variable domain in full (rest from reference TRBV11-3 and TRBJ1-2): EAGVVQSPRYKIIEKKQPVAFWCNPISGHNTLYWYLQNLGQGPELLIRYENEEAVDDSQLPKDRFSAERLKGVDSTLKIQPAELGDSAVYLCASSLVQTFGYGYTFGSGTRLTVV.

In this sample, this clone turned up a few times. CDR3 bases: TGTGCCAGCAGCGTTTCTAGCGGGGGTCGCACAGATACGCAGTATTTT. This sequence encodes CASSVSSGGRTDTQYF. The chain joins TRBV9 to TRBJ2-3, with 10 bases aligning to TRBD2. CDR3 length: 16 amino acids. Germline V gene data show CDR1 as SGDLS and CDR2 as YYNGEE. J lost 1 base, V lost 2 bases, and 4 bases had no gene match.

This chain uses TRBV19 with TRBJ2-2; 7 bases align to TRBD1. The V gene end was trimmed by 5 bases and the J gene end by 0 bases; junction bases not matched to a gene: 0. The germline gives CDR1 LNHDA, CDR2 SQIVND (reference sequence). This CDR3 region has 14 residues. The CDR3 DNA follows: TGTGCCAGTAGTGGGACAGCGAACACCGGGGAGCTGTTTTTT. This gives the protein CASSGTANTGELFF.

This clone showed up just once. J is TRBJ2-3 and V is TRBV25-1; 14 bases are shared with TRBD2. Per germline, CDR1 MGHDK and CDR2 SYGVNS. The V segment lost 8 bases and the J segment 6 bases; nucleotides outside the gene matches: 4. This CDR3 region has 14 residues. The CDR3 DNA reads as TGTGCCAGCCAGACTAGCGGGGGGGCGGATACGCAGTATTTT. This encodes CASQTSGGADTQYF.

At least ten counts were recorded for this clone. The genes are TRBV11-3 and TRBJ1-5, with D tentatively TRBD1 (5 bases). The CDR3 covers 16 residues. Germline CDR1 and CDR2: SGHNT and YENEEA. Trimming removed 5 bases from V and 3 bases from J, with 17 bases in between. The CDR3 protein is CASSPDPGAINQPQHF. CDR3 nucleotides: TGTGCCAGCAGCCCCGACCCCGGGGCCATCAATCAGCCCCAGCATTTT.

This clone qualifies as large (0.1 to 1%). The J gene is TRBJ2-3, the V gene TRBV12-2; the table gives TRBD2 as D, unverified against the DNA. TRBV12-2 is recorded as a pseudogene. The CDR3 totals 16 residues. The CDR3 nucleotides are TGTGCCATATCGGGACTAGCGGGGGTTAGCACAGATACGCAGTATTTT. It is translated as CAISGLAGVSTDTQYF.

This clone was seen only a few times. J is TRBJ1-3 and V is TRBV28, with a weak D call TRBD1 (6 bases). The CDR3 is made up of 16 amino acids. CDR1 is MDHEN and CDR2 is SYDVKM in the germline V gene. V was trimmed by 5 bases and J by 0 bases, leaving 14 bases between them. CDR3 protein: CASSPSTGNSGNTIYF. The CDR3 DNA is TGTGCCAGCAGTCCCTCAACAGGGAACTCTGGAAACACCATATATTTT.

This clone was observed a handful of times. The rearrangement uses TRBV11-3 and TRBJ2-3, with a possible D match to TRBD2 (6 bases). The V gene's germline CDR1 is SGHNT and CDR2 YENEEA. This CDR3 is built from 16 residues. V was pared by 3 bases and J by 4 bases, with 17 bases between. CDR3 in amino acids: CASSFLEGMGADTQYF. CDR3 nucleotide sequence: TGTGCCAGCAGCTTTCTGGAGGGTATGGGCGCAGATACGCAGTATTTT.

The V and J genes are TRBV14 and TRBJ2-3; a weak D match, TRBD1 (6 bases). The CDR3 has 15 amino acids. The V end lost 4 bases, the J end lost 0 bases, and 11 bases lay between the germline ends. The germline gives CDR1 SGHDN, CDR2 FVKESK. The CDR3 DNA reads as TGTGCCAGCAGCCGTGGACAGATTAGCACAGATACGCAGTATTTT. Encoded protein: CASSRGQISTDTQYF.

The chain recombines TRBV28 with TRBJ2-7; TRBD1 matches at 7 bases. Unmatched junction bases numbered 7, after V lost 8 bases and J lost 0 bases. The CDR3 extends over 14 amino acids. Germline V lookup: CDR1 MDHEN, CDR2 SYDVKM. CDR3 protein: CASYRTGDSYEQYF. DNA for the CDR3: TGTGCCAGCTACAGGACAGGTGACTCCTACGAGCAGTACTTC. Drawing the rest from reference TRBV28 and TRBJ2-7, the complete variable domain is DVKVTQSSRYLVKRTGEKVFLECVQDMDHENMFWYRQDPGLGLRLIYFSYDVKMKEKGDIPEGYSVSREKKERFSLILESASTNQTSMYLCASYRTGDSYEQYFGPGTRLTVT.

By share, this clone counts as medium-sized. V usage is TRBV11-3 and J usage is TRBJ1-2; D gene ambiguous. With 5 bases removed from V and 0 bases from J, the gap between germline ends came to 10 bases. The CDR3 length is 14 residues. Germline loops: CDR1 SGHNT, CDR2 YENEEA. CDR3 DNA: TGTGCCAGCAGCGTGGGCAGTGCTAACTATGGCTACACCTTC. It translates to CASSVGSANYGYTF.

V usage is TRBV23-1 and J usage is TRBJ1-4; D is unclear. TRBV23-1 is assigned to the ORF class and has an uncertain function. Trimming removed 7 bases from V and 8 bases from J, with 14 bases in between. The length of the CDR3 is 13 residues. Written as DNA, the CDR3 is TGCGCCAGCACCTATGGGCGGAGAGAAAAACTGTTTTTT. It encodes CASTYGRREKLFF.

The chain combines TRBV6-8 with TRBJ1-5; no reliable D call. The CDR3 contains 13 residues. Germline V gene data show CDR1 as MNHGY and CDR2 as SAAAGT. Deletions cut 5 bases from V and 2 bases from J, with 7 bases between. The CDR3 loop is CASSVDGNQPQHF. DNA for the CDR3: TGTGCCAGCAGTGTGGACGGCAATCAGCCCCAGCATTTT.

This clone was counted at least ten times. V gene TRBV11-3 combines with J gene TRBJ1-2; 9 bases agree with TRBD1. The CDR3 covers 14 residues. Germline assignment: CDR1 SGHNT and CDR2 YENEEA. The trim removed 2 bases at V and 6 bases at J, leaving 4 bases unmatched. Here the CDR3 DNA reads TGTGCCAGCAGCTTACAGACAGGGGGACATGGCTACACCTTC. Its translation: CASSLQTGGHGYTF.

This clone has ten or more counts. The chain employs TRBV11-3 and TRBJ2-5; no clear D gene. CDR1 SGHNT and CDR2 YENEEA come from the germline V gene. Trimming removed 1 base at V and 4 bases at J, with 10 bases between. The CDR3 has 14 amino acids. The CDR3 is CASSLVSIRETQYF. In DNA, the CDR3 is TGTGCCAGCAGCTTAGTAAGCATCCGAGAGACCCAGTACTTC.

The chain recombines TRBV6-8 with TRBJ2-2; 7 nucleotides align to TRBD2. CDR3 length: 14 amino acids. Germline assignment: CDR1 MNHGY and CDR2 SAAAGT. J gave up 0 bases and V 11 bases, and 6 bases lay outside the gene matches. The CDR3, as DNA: TGTGCCGGGCGGGGGAGGTCGAACACCGGGGAGCTGTTTTTT. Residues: CAGRGRSNTGELFF.

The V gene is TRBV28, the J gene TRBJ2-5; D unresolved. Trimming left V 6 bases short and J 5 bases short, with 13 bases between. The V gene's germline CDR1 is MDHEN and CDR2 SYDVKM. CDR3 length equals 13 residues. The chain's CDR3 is CASSTPSVETQYF. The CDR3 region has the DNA TGTGCCAGCAGCACGCCGTCGGTGGAGACCCAGTACTTC. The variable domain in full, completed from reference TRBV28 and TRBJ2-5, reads DVKVTQSSRYLVKRTGEKVFLECVQDMDHENMFWYRQDPGLGLRLIYFSYDVKMKEKGDIPEGYSVSREKKERFSLILESASTNQTSMYLCASSTPSVETQYFGPGTRLLVL.

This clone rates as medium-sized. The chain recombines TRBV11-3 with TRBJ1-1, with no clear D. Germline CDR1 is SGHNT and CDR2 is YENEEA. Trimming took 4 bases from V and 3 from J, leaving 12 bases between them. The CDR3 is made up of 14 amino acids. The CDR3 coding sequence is TGTGCCAGCAGCTCCCCTAGAGGCCACACTGAAGCTTTCTTT. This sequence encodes CASSSPRGHTEAFF.

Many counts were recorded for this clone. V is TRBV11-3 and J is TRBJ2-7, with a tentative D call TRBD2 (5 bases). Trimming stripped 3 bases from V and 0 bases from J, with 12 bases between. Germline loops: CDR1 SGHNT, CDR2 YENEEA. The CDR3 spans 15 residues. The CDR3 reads CASSLSGGLSYEQYF. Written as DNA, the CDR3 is TGTGCCAGCAGCTTGAGCGGCGGTCTCTCCTACGAGCAGTACTTC.